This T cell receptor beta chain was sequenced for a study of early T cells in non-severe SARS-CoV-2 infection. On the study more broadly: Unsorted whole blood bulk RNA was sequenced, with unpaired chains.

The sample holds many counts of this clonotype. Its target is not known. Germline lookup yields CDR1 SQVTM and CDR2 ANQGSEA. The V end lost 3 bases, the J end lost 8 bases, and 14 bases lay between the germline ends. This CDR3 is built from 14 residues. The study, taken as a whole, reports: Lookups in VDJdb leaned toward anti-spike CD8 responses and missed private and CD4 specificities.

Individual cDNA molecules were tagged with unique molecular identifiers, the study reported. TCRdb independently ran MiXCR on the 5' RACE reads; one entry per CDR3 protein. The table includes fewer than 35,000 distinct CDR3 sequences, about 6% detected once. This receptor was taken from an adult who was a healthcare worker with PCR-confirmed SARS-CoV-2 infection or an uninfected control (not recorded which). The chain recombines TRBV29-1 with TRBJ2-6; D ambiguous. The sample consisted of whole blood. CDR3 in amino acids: CSVELPIHPNVLTF. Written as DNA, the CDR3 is TGCAGCGTTGAGCTTCCCATACACCCCAACGTCCTGACTTTC.